A single sample is the source of the 8 T cell receptor beta chains below, sequenced in a study of shared clonotypes between healthy human individuals. Assay used: immunoSEQ multiplex PCR; TCRdb lists only in-frame clones, some missing. The profile shows about half a million clones, 79% of them singletons. Sequencing was performed on PBMCs. Receptor source: a woman in her forties in good health. Some clones in this sample may be carry-over from other donors' samples.

This chain joins TRBV9 and TRBJ2-1; D is unclear. CDR1 SGDLS and CDR2 YYNGEE come from the germline V gene. V gave up 4 bases and J gave up 7 bases, with 24 bases separating them. The CDR3 spans 17 residues. CDR3 loop: CASSHNGRTNTQNEQFF. The CDR3 coding sequence is TGTGCCAGCAGCCACAACGGCCGCACCAATACTCAGAATGAGCAGTTCTTC.

In nucleotides, the CDR3 is TGCAGCGTAGCCGGGACAGAGTCCTACGAGCAGTACTTC. It codes for CSVAGTESYEQYF. The rearrangement links TRBV29-1 to TRBJ2-7, with TRBD1 identical over 7 bases. With V trimmed by 6 bases and J by 1 base, 6 bases remained unmatched. The CDR3 loop spans 13 amino acids. CDR1 SQVTM and CDR2 ANQGSEA come from the germline V gene.

The sample holds one count of this clone. CDR3 coding DNA: TGTGCCAGCAGCCAGGGGACAGGGAGGGCCCTTAGGGAAAAACTGTTTTTT. Its translation is CASSQGTGRALREKLFF. The chain combines TRBV11-2 with TRBJ1-4; 9 bases map to TRBD1. CDR3 size: 17 residues. J lost 8 bases, V lost 5 bases, and 15 bases had no gene match. CDR1 SGHAT and CDR2 FQNNGV come from the germline V gene.

This clone was observed at least ten times. The chain couples TRBV5-1 to TRBJ2-4; tentative D call: TRBD1 (6 bases). CDR1 is SGHRS and CDR2 is YFSETQ in the germline V gene. This CDR3 has 14 amino acids. Trimming shortened V by 1 base and J by 4 bases, and 9 bases separated the two germline ends. In DNA form, the CDR3 reads TGCGCCAGCAGCTTGCGGGACAAAAAAAACATTCAGTACTTC. This encodes CASSLRDKKNIQYF.

V gene TRBV6-1 combines with J gene TRBJ1-5; a weak D match, TRBD1 (5 bases). The V and J ends lost 3 bases and 3 bases respectively, with 9 bases between them. This CDR3 has 14 residues. CDR1 is MNHNS and CDR2 is SASEGT in the germline V gene. The CDR3 coding sequence is TGTGCCAGCAGTGACCGGGGCCCCAATCAGCCCCAGCATTTT. This encodes CASSDRGPNQPQHF.

In this sample, this clone turned up many times. The chain recombines TRBV6-5 with TRBJ2-7; D unresolved. The CDR3 runs to 12 residues. Trimming took off 9 bases at V and 0 bases at J, with 9 bases between the two ends. Per germline, CDR1 MNHEY and CDR2 SVGAGI. This chain's CDR3 is CASAQSSYEQYF. CDR3 coding DNA: TGTGCCAGTGCACAGAGCTCCTACGAGCAGTACTTC.

Points on this clone: The junction and the germline gene differ at one end; a read error may be behind it. The chain carries TRBV5-1 and TRBJ1-1; D is possibly TRBD1 (6 bases). Germline loops: CDR1 SGHRS, CDR2 YFSETQ. CDR3 length: 16 residues. Here the CDR3 reads CTSSAGDTSWDTEAFF. CDR3 DNA: TGCACCAGCAGCGCCGGGGACACCTCCTGGGACACTGAAGCTTTCTTT.

The rearrangement links TRBV5-1 to TRBJ2-7; D not certain. Germline V gene sequence: CDR1 SGHRS, CDR2 YFSETQ. Trimming shortened V by 5 bases and J by 0 bases, and 9 bases separated the two germline ends. The CDR3 totals 13 residues. CDR3 coding DNA: TGCGCCAGCAGGGAACCGAGCTCCTACGAGCAGTACTTC. It yields the protein CASREPSSYEQYF.